This TCR beta chain was captured in a study of CD8 T cells in ankylosing spondylitis. Germline CDR1 is LGHNA and CDR2 is YSLEER. The CDR3 is 15 amino acids. V dropped 0 bases and J dropped 2 bases, with 11 bases sitting between them. With respect to this clonotype: Its antigen is not identified.

MiXCR, applied by TCRdb to the 5' RACE reads, yields one record per CDR3 protein. Of over 130,000 distinct CDR3 sequences in the sample, under 45% were seen once. Study outcomes and limitations: Disease-linked clones had a CD8+ phenotype and relatively low frequency in peripheral blood. Apparently characteristic of ankylosing spondylitis blood was a TCR beta motif (about eight highly homologous variants). Clones linked to disease were reported to show significant enrichment in matched ankylosing spondylitis synovial fluid.

The chain is built from TRBV4-3 and TRBJ2-7; a weak D match, TRBD2 (6 bases). The sequence came from a male donor with ankylosing spondylitis. Sample: synovial fluid, either unsorted or a sorted T cell fraction (not recorded which). CDR3 residues: CASSQDRERTYEQYF. The CDR3 nucleotides are TGCGCCAGCAGCCAAGATCGGGAGAGGACCTACGAGCAGTACTTC.